This T cell receptor beta chain was recorded in a study of T cells in Graves' hyperthyroidism and ophthalmopathy. The wider study: Peripheral blood was drawn at first diagnosis, prior to all treatment.

TCR beta CDR3 sequences were amplified from RNA transcripts. TCR CDR3 regions were first amplified by RT-PCR with HTBI primers. A single record per CDR3 protein comes from TCRdb applying MiXCR to the multiplex PCR reads. This sample yields about 350,000 distinct CDR3 sequences, of which over 11% are seen a single time; around 23% belongs to the top ten. Germline loops: CDR1 SGHRS, CDR2 YFSETQ. The germline V and J ends were trimmed by 6 bases and 2 bases, with 13 bases remaining between them. The CDR3 has 14 amino acids. This clonotype was recorded at least ten times. The sequencing sample was made of blood. V and J are TRBV5-1 and TRBJ2-3; the D call may be TRBD1 or TRBD2 (5 bases each). The receptor's source is a woman in her 30s with Graves' hyperthyroidism. This chain's CDR3 is CASNRDAATDTQYF. CDR3 in DNA: TGCGCCAGCAACCGGGACGCAGCCACAGATACGCAGTATTTT.